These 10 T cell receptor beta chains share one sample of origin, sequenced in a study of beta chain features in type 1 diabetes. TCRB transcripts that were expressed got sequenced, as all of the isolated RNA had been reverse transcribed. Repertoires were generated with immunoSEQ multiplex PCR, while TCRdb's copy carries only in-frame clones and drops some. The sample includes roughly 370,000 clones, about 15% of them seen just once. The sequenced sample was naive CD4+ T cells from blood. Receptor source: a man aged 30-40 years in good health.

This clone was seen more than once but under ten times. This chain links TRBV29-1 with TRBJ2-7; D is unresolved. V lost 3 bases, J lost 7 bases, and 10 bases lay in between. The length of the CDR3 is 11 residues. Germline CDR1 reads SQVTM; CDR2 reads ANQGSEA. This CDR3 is CSVDWGWEQYF. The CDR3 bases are TGCAGCGTTGATTGGGGTTGGGAGCAGTACTTC.

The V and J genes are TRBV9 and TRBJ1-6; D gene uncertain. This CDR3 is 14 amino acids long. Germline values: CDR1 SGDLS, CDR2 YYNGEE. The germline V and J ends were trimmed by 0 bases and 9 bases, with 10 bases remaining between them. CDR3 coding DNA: TGTGCCAGCAGCGTAGTTCGGGATGGTTCACCCCTCCACTTT. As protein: CASSVVRDGSPLHF.

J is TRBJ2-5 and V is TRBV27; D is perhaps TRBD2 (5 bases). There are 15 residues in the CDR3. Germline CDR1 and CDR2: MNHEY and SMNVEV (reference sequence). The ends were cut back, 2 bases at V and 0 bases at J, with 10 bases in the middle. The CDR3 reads CASSLSVRDQETQYF. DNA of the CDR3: TGTGCCAGCAGTTTAAGTGTGAGGGACCAAGAGACCCAGTACTTC.

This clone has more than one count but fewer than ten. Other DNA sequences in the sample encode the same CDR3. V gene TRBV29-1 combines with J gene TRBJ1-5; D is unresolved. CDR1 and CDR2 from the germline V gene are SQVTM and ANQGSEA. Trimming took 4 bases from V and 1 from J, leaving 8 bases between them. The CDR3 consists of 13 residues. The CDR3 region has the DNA TGCAGCGTTGTGGAGAACAGCAATCAGCCCCAGCATTTT. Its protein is CSVVENSNQPQHF.

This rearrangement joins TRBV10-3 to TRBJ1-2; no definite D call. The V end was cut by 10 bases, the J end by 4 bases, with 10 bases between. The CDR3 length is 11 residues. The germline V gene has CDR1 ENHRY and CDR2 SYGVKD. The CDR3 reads CATSESYGYTF. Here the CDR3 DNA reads TGTGCCACATCAGAATCCTATGGCTACACCTTC.

In nucleotides, the CDR3 is TGTGCCAGCAGCTTAGCGCGGGGGACAGGCACAGATACGCAGTATTTT. Translation: CASSLARGTGTDTQYF. V and J are TRBV7-9 and TRBJ2-3, with D perhaps assigned TRBD1 or TRBD2 (7 bases each). V shed 0 bases and J shed 1 base, with 11 bases lying between them. Germline V gene data show CDR1 as SEHNR and CDR2 as FQNEAQ (reference sequence). The CDR3 has 16 amino acids.

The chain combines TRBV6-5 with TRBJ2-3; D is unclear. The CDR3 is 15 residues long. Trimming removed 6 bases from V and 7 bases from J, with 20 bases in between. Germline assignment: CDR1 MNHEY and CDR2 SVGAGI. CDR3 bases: TGTGCCAGCAGCCCGGCGTTAAGGGCCATGAATACGCAGTATTTT. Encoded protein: CASSPALRAMNTQYF.

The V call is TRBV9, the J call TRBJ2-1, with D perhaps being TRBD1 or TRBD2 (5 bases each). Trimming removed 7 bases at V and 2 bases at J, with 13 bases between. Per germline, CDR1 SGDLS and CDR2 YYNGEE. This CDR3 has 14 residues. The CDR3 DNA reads TGTGCCAGCCGCGGGCAGGGAACCTACAATGAGCAGTTCTTC. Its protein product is CASRGQGTYNEQFF.

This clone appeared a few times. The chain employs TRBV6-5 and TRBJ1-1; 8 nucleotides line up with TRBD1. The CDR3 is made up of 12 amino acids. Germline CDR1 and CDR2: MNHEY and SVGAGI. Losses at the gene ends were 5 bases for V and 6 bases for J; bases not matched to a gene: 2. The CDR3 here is CASSQTGAEAFF. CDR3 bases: TGTGCCAGCAGTCAGACAGGGGCTGAAGCTTTCTTT.

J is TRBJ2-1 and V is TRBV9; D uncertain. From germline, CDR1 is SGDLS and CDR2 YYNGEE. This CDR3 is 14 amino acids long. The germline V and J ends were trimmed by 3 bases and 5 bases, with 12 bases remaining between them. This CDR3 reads CASSGRRGDNEQFF. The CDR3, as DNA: TGTGCCAGCAGCGGGCGCCGTGGGGACAATGAGCAGTTCTTC.